This is a list of T cell receptor beta chains from one sample in a study of OX40 agonist ivuxolimab in advanced cancers. The repertoire was sequenced with immunoSEQ multiplex PCR; TCRdb's copy has only in-frame clones and lacks some. Of about 57,000 clones listed, approximately 87% are singletons. The sample in question was CD4+ or CD8+ T cells sorted from blood, obtained in a trial of the OX40 agonist ivuxolimab. All receptors come from an adult with an advanced solid tumor such as melanoma, head and neck, liver or kidney cancer. Each CDR3 is given with its conserved first and last residue. A D gene is named only where the DNA matches it firmly. Size values are once, few and many counts, or a class for expanded clones, and some rows have none.

once	TRBV7-2	TRBJ2-1	.	CASSLRSAPPENEQFF	TGTGCCAGCAGCTTAAGGTCGGCCCCCCCGGAGAATGAGCAGTTCTTC
.	TRBV28	TRBJ1-2	.	CASSLDNYGYTF	TGTGCCAGCAGTCTGGATAACTATGGCTACACCTTC
once	TRBV10-2	TRBJ2-7	TRBD1	CASSATGGPTYEQYF	TGCGCCAGCAGTGCGACAGGGGGGCCTACCTACGAGCAGTACTTC
.	TRBV5-4	TRBJ2-1	TRBD2	CASSRTSGRLAYNEQFF	TGTGCCAGCAGCCGGACTAGCGGGAGGTTAGCCTACAATGAGCAGTTCTTC
once	TRBV4-1	TRBJ2-5	.	CASSPIQGQRETQYF	TGCGCCAGCAGCCCGATACAAGGACAGAGGGAGACCCAGTACTTC
.	TRBV27	TRBJ1-4	TRBD1	CASSRQGAPFITNEKLFF	TGTGCCAGCAGTCGACAGGGGGCGCCGTTTATAACTAATGAAAAACTGTTTTTT
.	TRBV11-3	TRBJ2-1	.	CASSTNRYNEQFF	TGTGCCAGCAGCACCAATCGCTACAATGAGCAGTTCTTC
.	TRBV10-3	TRBJ1-1	.	CAISESMGAGTEAFF	TGTGCCATCAGTGAGTCGATGGGGGCGGGCACTGAAGCTTTCTTT
.	TRBV19	TRBJ2-1	.	CASRVGGLAYNEQFF	TGTGCCAGTAGGGTGGGGGGGCTAGCCTACAATGAGCAGTTCTTC
.	TRBV6-5	TRBJ1-1	.	CASSYAGGAVNTEAFF	TGTGCCAGCAGTTACGCGGGTGGGGCGGTGAACACTGAAGCTTTCTTT
.	TRBV18	TRBJ1-3	.	CASSPQGPGNTIYF	TGTGCCAGCTCCCCACAGGGTCCTGGAAACACCATATATTTT
.	TRBV5-4	TRBJ2-1	.	CASSLGGPSVYNEQFF	TGTGCCAGCAGCTTGGGAGGGCCTAGCGTTTACAATGAGCAGTTCTTC
.	TRBV28	TRBJ2-5	.	CATLTPPPRAQYF	TGTGCCACCTTGACACCACCCCCAAGGGCCCAGTACTTC
.	TRBV6-1	TRBJ2-1	TRBD1	CASSERDRGLRNEQFF	TGTGCCAGCAGTGAGAGGGACAGGGGATTAAGGAATGAGCAGTTCTTC
.	TRBV25-1	TRBJ2-1	.	CASRASSYNEQFF	TGTGCCAGCAGGGCTAGCTCCTACAATGAGCAGTTCTTC
.	TRBV2	TRBJ1-5	.	CASSERGVGNQPQHF	TGTGCCAGCAGTGAAAGGGGAGTGGGCAATCAGCCCCAGCATTTT
.	TRBV4-3	TRBJ1-2	.	CASSQAEGIGGYTF	TGCGCCAGCAGCCAAGCTGAGGGTATAGGTGGCTACACCTTC